Below are 12 T cell receptor beta chains sequenced from a single sample in a study of shared clonotypes between healthy human individuals (dated by TCRdb to 2020 to 2022). Library construction relied on the immunoSEQ multiplex PCR assay. Sourced from immuneACCESS, this table was stored by TCRdb with only in-frame sequences that have V and J called. A share of the clones is absent; for the studies checked, an unresolved V gene accounts for under half, and the remainder has no known explanation. The sample includes some 2,000,000 clones, with about 95% observed a single time. Of the sample, 0.85% to 1.2% is held by the ten largest clones. For the CD8 naive samples, CD45RO-negative cells were positively selected for CCR7, yielding a CD45RA+CCR7+ population from which TemRA cells were excluded. The sequenced sample was naive CD8+ T cells sorted from blood. The meaning of the sample's cell subset or site label: CD45RA+CCR7+. These receptors were obtained from a man aged 18 to 35 in good health.

The J gene is TRBJ2-1, the V gene TRBV10-3; the match to TRBD1 covers 8 bases. The CDR3 has 17 amino acids. From germline, CDR1 is ENHRY and CDR2 SYGVKD. V lost 1 base, J lost 2 bases, and 7 bases stayed unmatched. CDR3 bases: TGTGCCATCAGTGAGTTAGGACAGGGCTCGGCCTACAATGAGCAGTTCTTC. This gives the protein CAISELGQGSAYNEQFF.

The rearrangement joins TRBV27 to TRBJ2-2, with D perhaps TRBD1 (5 bases). V lost 6 bases to trimming and J lost 2 bases, with 13 bases between them. Germline V gene sequence: CDR1 MNHEY, CDR2 SMNVEV (reference sequence). The CDR3 has 15 amino acids. This CDR3 reads CASSPVGANTGELFF. DNA of the CDR3: TGTGCCAGCAGCCCAGTTGGGGCAAACACCGGGGAGCTGTTTTTT.

V gene TRBV11-3 combines with J gene TRBJ2-2; TRBD1 aligns across 7 bases. The germline V gene encodes CDR1 SGHNT and CDR2 YENEEA. V lost 11 bases, J lost 4 bases, and 7 bases stayed unmatched. This CDR3 has 13 residues. The chain's CDR3 is CAVRDRATGELFF. Here the CDR3 DNA reads TGTGCCGTCCGGGACAGAGCCACCGGGGAGCTGTTTTTT.

This chain links TRBV15 with TRBJ1-2, with D unresolved. V was clipped by 5 bases and J by 10 bases, with 17 bases between them. The CDR3 has 13 amino acids. Looked up from germline, CDR1 is LNHNV and CDR2 is YYDKDF (reference sequence). CDR3 amino acids: CATSQPGPNPYTF. The DNA of the CDR3 is TGTGCCACCAGCCAACCGGGCCCCAATCCCTACACCTTC.

This clone was seen many times. The sample carries other DNA sequences with the same CDR3. The CDR3 reads CAWSVGTALNEKLFF. The DNA of the CDR3 is TGTGCCTGGAGTGTTGGGACAGCACTTAATGAAAAACTGTTTTTT. The chain has TRBV30 and TRBJ1-4; 7 bases map to TRBD1. Germline-derived CDR1 and CDR2 are GTSNPN and SVGIG (reference sequence). The CDR3 extends over 15 amino acids. V trimming: 0 bases; J trimming: 4 bases; junction bases outside the gene matches: 5.

The chain uses TRBV11-2 and TRBJ1-2, with D possibly TRBD1 on 6 matching bases. Germline V gene sequence: CDR1 SGHAT, CDR2 FQNNGV. The CDR3 is 13 residues long. Between the trimmed V and J ends, which lost 2 bases and 8 bases, there was a span of 12 bases. This CDR3 is CASSLIGTSGYTF. DNA of the CDR3: TGTGCCAGCAGCTTAATAGGGACATCCGGCTACACCTTC.

The genes are TRBV5-1 and TRBJ1-6; D remains ambiguous. The germline CDR1 and CDR2 sequences are SGHRS and YFSETQ. Trimming removed 6 bases at V and 13 bases at J, with 17 bases between. The CDR3 length is 13 residues. The CDR3 coding sequence is TGCGCCAGCAATTGGGATGGTCAAGGGCCCCTCCACTTT. It codes for CASNWDGQGPLHF.

V usage is TRBV11-2 and J usage is TRBJ2-7; D is unclear. This CDR3 is 12 amino acids long. Trimming removed 0 bases at V and 6 bases at J, with 6 bases between. The V gene's germline CDR1 is SGHAT and CDR2 FQNNGV. CDR3 loop: CASSLDQIEQYF. In nucleotides, the CDR3 is TGTGCCAGCAGCTTAGATCAGATCGAGCAGTACTTC.

For the CDR3, the DNA is TGTGCCAGCAGTGGGGGGAATACGCAGTATTTT. It is translated as CASSGGNTQYF. The chain links TRBV27 to TRBJ2-3; a weak D match, TRBD2 (6 bases). This CDR3 contains 11 residues. Germline values: CDR1 MNHEY, CDR2 SMNVEV (reference sequence). V gave up 5 bases and J gave up 7 bases, with 7 bases separating them.

This chain uses TRBV13 with TRBJ2-7; D is undetermined. Trimming took off 0 bases at V and 4 bases at J, with 7 bases between the two ends. The germline V gene has CDR1 PRHDT and CDR2 FYEKMQ (reference sequence). This CDR3 has 13 amino acids. In nucleotides, the CDR3 is TGTGCCAGCAGCTTAGGTGCCCATTACGAGCAGTACTTC. Its translation: CASSLGAHYEQYF.

The chain employs TRBV5-1 and TRBJ2-7; D unclear. The CDR3 length is 15 residues. The V gene lost 0 bases and the J gene lost 2 bases, with 12 bases spanning the gap. Germline V lookup: CDR1 SGHRS, CDR2 YFSETQ. The CDR3 region has the DNA TGCGCCAGCAGCTTGGAACCCAGCGCTACCTACGAGCAGTACTTC. Protein: CASSLEPSATYEQYF. The variable domain in full, completed from reference TRBV5-1 and TRBJ2-7, reads KAGVTQTPRYLIKTRGQQVTLSCSPISGHRSVSWYQQTPGQGLQFLFEYFSETQRNKGNFPGRFSGRQFSNSRSEMNVSTLELGDSALYLCASSLEPSATYEQYFGPGTRLTVT.

The rearrangement links TRBV27 to TRBJ1-1, with no clear D. V lost 1 base, J lost 2 bases, and 8 bases lay in between. The length of the CDR3 is 14 residues. The germline V gene has CDR1 MNHEY and CDR2 SMNVEV (reference sequence). This CDR3 is CASSLYKGNTEAFF. CDR3 DNA: TGTGCCAGCAGTTTATATAAGGGAAACACTGAAGCTTTCTTT.